The 5 T cell receptor beta chains presented below share a single source sample, sequenced in a study of T cell repertoires in cytomegalovirus infection. One entry per CDR3 protein results from TCRdb running MiXCR on the reads. Of 250,000 to 350,000 distinct CDR3 sequences detected, roughly a quarter appear once; the ten largest clones hold 11% to 15%. The sequenced material came from PBMCs. These receptor sequences come from a human donor in good health (CMV status not recorded). Some clones in this sample may be carry-over from other donors' samples.

V usage is TRBV28 and J usage is TRBJ1-4, with D perhaps matching TRBD1 (5 bases). The CDR3 totals 13 residues. Germline V CDR1 and CDR2: MDHEN, SYDVKM. V was clipped by 7 bases and J by 4 bases, with 10 bases between them. For the CDR3, the DNA is TGTGCCAGCAATGGGGCCCTTAATGAAAAACTGTTTTTT. Translation: CASNGALNEKLFF.

The rearrangement links TRBV12-3 or TRBV12-4 to TRBJ1-3, with D unresolved. The CDR3 consists of 14 residues. Trimming cost V 7 bases and J 0 bases, with 10 bases left between them. As DNA, the CDR3 is TGTGCCAGCAAGGTGCAGCTCTCTGGAAACACCATATATTTT. This translates into CASKVQLSGNTIYF.

The chain couples TRBV11-2 to TRBJ2-1, with TRBD2 matching 14 bases. The J segment lost 2 bases and the V segment lost 1 base, leaving 7 bases of the junction unmatched. Germline V gene lookup returns CDR1 SGHAT and CDR2 FQNNGV. The CDR3 extends over 19 amino acids. CDR3: CASSLGGLAGGRTYNEQFF. Here the CDR3 DNA reads TGTGCCAGCAGCTTAGGAGGACTAGCGGGAGGAAGAACCTACAATGAGCAGTTCTTC.

CDR3 DNA sequence: TGTGCCAGCAGTTTAGCGGGAGCTTCAAAAAGGGAAGATACGCAGTATTTT. Translated, it gives CASSLAGASKREDTQYF. V is TRBV28 and J is TRBJ2-3, with 7 bases lining up with TRBD2. The CDR3 is made up of 17 amino acids. After removal of 2 bases from V and 5 bases from J, the junction contained 13 bases not matched to a gene. The germline V gene has CDR1 MDHEN and CDR2 SYDVKM.

This clonotype was picked up a small number of times. The chain couples TRBV6-5 to TRBJ2-2, with D perhaps matching TRBD2 (5 bases). V was trimmed by 2 bases and J by 0 bases, leaving 10 bases between them. Germline V lookup: CDR1 MNHEY, CDR2 SVGAGI. CDR3 length: 16 residues. DNA of the CDR3: TGTGCCAGCAGTTACATGTCGGGGACGAACACCGGGGAGCTGTTTTTT. This codes for CASSYMSGTNTGELFF.